The text below deals with one T cell receptor (beta chain). Its target is not known. With 7 bases clipped from V and 3 bases from J, the junction kept 6 bases outside the gene matches. CDR1 and CDR2 (germline): SGHTA, FQGNSA. CDR3 length: 14 amino acids. The data stem from a study of cytomegalovirus exposure and HLA in healthy donors. Study results and caveats: The sole available immune exposure information was CMV serostatus.

The PCR contained 60 Vbeta and 13 Jbeta primers. TCRdb's copy holds only in-frame clones and misses some; the assay was immunoSEQ multiplex PCR. The data hold 95,000 to 150,000 clones, with about 73% observed a single time. The study sampled nominally healthy donors, though unrecorded immune exposures were likely. The source of this sequence is a woman in her 40s in good health and CMV-seronegative. The chain combines TRBV7-2 with TRBJ2-1, with TRBD1 identical over 7 bases. What was sequenced was PBMCs. The CDR3 loop reads CASTGTAVYNEQFF. The CDR3 DNA sequence: TGTGCCAGCACCGGGACAGCTGTCTACAATGAGCAGTTCTTC. The whole variable domain, remainder taken from reference TRBV7-2 and TRBJ2-1, is GAGVSQSPSNKVTEKGKDVELRCDPISGHTALYWYRQSLGQGLEFLIYFQGNSAPDKSGLPSDRFSAERTGGSVSTLTIQRTQQEDSAVYLCASTGTAVYNEQFFGPGTRLTVL.